Below, 28 T cell receptor beta chains from the same sample are listed, as sequenced in a study of blood T cell repertoires in COVID-19. Using immunoSEQ multiplex PCR, the repertoire was profiled, and TCRdb retains in-frame clones only, with some absent. Of roughly 300,000 clones detected, approximately 86% appear once; the ten largest clones hold roughly 9.1%. Source material: peripheral blood. The receptors were sampled from a man between 18 and 29 years old with active or convalescent COVID-19.

The chain uses TRBV4-3 and TRBJ2-1; TRBD1 matches 7 bases. Trimming removed 3 bases from V and 6 bases from J; junction bases left unmatched: 8. CDR3 length equals 15 residues. Germline V gene data show CDR1 as LGHNA and CDR2 as YSLEER. The CDR3, as DNA: TGCGCCAGCAGCCAGGCCACCGGGACAGCCAATGAGCAGTTCTTC. Its translation is CASSQATGTANEQFF.

This chain connects TRBV3-1 (or the pseudogene TRBV3-2) to TRBJ1-2, with unresolved D. CDR1 is LGHDT and CDR2 is YNNKEL in the germline V gene (reference sequence). Trimming cost V 3 bases and J 2 bases, with 10 bases left between them. The CDR3 length is 14 residues. This CDR3 is CASSHGRINYGYTF. The CDR3 coding sequence is TGTGCCAGCAGCCATGGCAGAATCAACTATGGCTACACCTTC.

This chain links TRBV3-1 (or the pseudogene TRBV3-2) with TRBJ2-3; 9 nucleotides agree with TRBD2. The CDR3 runs to 14 residues. Looked up from germline, CDR1 is LGHDT and CDR2 is YNNKEL (reference sequence). The trim removed 0 bases at V and 14 bases at J, leaving 9 bases unmatched. CDR3 coding DNA: TGTGCCAGCAGCCAAGATGGGGCTAGCGGGGAGCGGTATTTT. It is translated as CASSQDGASGERYF.

In its sample, this clone was seen a few times. The chain combines TRBV18 with TRBJ2-7; possibly TRBD2 for D (7 bases). CDR3 size: 12 residues. In germline, CDR1 is KGHSH, CDR2 LQKENI. Trimming cost V 6 bases and J 6 bases, with 12 bases left between them. CDR3 nucleotides: TGTGCCAGCTCCCCCGGGGGGCTCGAGCAGTACTTC. Encoded protein: CASSPGGLEQYF.

The rearrangement joins TRBV6-4 to TRBJ2-5; perhaps TRBD1 as D (6 bases). Germline loops: CDR1 MRHNA, CDR2 SNTAGT. The CDR3 covers 15 residues. The ends were cut back, 4 bases at V and 1 base at J, with 13 bases in the middle. This CDR3 reads CASSVRRTVQETQYF. CDR3 in DNA: TGTGCCAGCAGTGTTCGAAGGACAGTCCAAGAGACCCAGTACTTC.

V and J are TRBV11-2 and TRBJ2-3; weak D call: TRBD2 (7 bases). Trimming stripped 6 bases from V and 2 bases from J, with 18 bases between. Germline assignment: CDR1 SGHAT and CDR2 FQNNGV. The CDR3 is 16 residues long. Here the CDR3 reads CASSPLAGALTDTQYF. CDR3 DNA sequence: TGTGCCAGCAGTCCTCTGGCGGGGGCCCTCACAGATACGCAGTATTTT.

The chain has TRBV5-6 and TRBJ2-1, with TRBD1 matching 8 bases. J was trimmed by 5 bases and V by 5 bases; bases with no gene match: 9. Germline CDR1 and CDR2: SGHDT and YYEEEE. The CDR3 has 15 residues. The CDR3 region has the DNA TGTGCCAGCAGACCGGGACAGGCGGCCAACAATGAGCAGTTCTTC. Its protein product is CASRPGQAANNEQFF.

CDR3 residues: CASSLFITRETQYF. CDR3 bases: TGTGCCAGCAGCCTCTTTATAACTAGGGAGACCCAGTACTTC. The chain recombines TRBV6-5 with TRBJ2-5, with D possibly TRBD2 on 5 matching bases. Trimming shortened V by 6 bases and J by 5 bases, and 16 bases separated the two germline ends. CDR1 and CDR2 from the germline V gene are MNHEY and SVGAGI. The CDR3 is made up of 14 amino acids.

This clone was seen a few times. The rearrangement joins TRBV12-3 or TRBV12-4 to TRBJ2-1; D might be TRBD2 (5 bases). The CDR3 extends over 13 amino acids. The germline V and J ends were trimmed by 3 bases and 9 bases, with 12 bases remaining between them. The DNA for the CDR3 is TGTGCCAGCAGTTTTGGTGGAGGATTTGAGCAGTTCTTC. Translation gives CASSFGGGFEQFF.

The V and J genes are TRBV2 and TRBJ2-5, with 7 bases lining up with TRBD2. The CDR3 has 16 residues. Per germline, CDR1 SNHLY and CDR2 FYNNEI. The V and J ends lost 1 base and 0 bases, in that order; junction bases with no gene match: 5. This chain's CDR3 is CASSEGERGYQETQYF. Here the CDR3 DNA reads TGTGCCAGCAGTGAAGGGGAGCGGGGATACCAAGAGACCCAGTACTTC.

The V gene is TRBV18, the J gene TRBJ2-5, with D tentatively TRBD2 (5 bases). This CDR3 spans 14 amino acids. Germline CDR1 is KGHSH and CDR2 is LQKENI. Trimming removed 2 bases at V and 2 bases at J, with 9 bases between. DNA of the CDR3: TGTGCCAGCTCACCAATCCAGCGGCAAGAGACCCAGTACTTC. It translates to CASSPIQRQETQYF.

The rearrangement uses TRBV19 and TRBJ1-5, with D perhaps TRBD1 (5 bases). Trimming removed 0 bases from V and 3 bases from J, with 18 bases in between. Germline CDR1 reads LNHDA; CDR2 reads SQIVND (reference sequence). This CDR3 has 18 residues. The CDR3 DNA reads TGTGCCAGTAGTATAGAAGGGCGGCAAAGGGGTAACAATCAGCCCCAGCATTTT. Translating it yields CASSIEGRQRGNNQPQHF. Complete variable domain (other parts from reference TRBV19 and TRBJ1-5): DGGITQSPKYLFRKEGQNVTLSCEQNLNHDAMYWYRQDPGQGLRLIYYSQIVNDFQKGDIAEGYSVSREKKESFPLTVTSAQKNPTAFYLCASSIEGRQRGNNQPQHFGDGTRLSIL.

This chain connects TRBV6-6 to TRBJ2-2; no definite D call. The V gene lost 0 bases and the J gene lost 6 bases, with 8 bases spanning the gap. This CDR3 has 14 residues. CDR1 and CDR2 (germline): MNHNY, SVGAGI (reference sequence). The CDR3 sequence: CASSYSPIAGELFF. CDR3 nucleotide sequence: TGTGCCAGCAGTTACTCGCCTATAGCCGGGGAGCTGTTTTTT.

A note on this clone: Other nucleotide sequences in the sample specify the same CDR3. The chain uses TRBV5-4 and TRBJ1-3; 7 positions agree with TRBD1. V was pared by 0 bases and J by 2 bases, with 2 bases of the junction left unmatched. The CDR3 sequence is 15 residues long. Germline values: CDR1 SGHNT, CDR2 YYREEE (reference sequence). The CDR3 nucleotides read TGTGCCAGCAGCTTGGGTCAGGGGGCTGGAAACACCATATATTTT. Amino acids: CASSLGQGAGNTIYF. Full variable domain (rest looked up from reference TRBV5-4 and TRBJ1-3): ETGVTQSPTHLIKTRGQQVTLRCSSQSGHNTVSWYQQALGQGPQFIFQYYREEENGRGNFPPRFSGLQFPNYSSELNVNALELDDSALYLCASSLGQGAGNTIYFGEGSWLTVV.

CDR3 protein: CSASPAGGYTDTQYF. DNA of the CDR3: TGCAGTGCTAGTCCCGCGGGGGGTTACACAGATACGCAGTATTTT. V usage is TRBV20-1 and J usage is TRBJ2-3, with TRBD2 matching over 8 bases. Unmatched junction bases numbered 7, after V lost 3 bases and J lost 2 bases. The CDR3 is 15 residues long. In germline, CDR1 is DFQATT, CDR2 SNEGSKA (reference sequence).

CDR3 in amino acids: CASSLRRGASYNEQFF. For the CDR3, the DNA is TGCGCCAGCAGCTTGAGACGGGGGGCTTCCTACAATGAGCAGTTCTTC. V is TRBV5-1 and J is TRBJ2-1, with D possibly being TRBD2 (7 bases). There are 16 residues in the CDR3. Between the trimmed V and J ends, which lost 1 base and 1 base, there was a span of 12 bases. In germline, CDR1 is SGHRS, CDR2 YFSETQ.

CDR3: CASSSLTGGATGGELFF. CDR3 DNA: TGTGCCAGCAGCTCCCTCACAGGGGGCGCTACCGGCGGGGAGCTGTTTTTT. The chain employs TRBV5-5 and TRBJ2-2; 9 nucleotides agree with TRBD1. V trimming: 3 bases; J trimming: 7 bases; junction bases outside the gene matches: 13. This CDR3 is built from 17 residues. The germline V gene has CDR1 SGHKS and CDR2 YYEKEE (reference sequence).

The V gene is TRBV2, the J gene TRBJ1-3; D gene ambiguous. Trimming removed 6 bases from V and 0 bases from J, with 18 bases in between. Germline V gene lookup returns CDR1 SNHLY and CDR2 FYNNEI. This CDR3 contains 17 residues. Written as DNA, the CDR3 is TGTGCCAGCAGCATGAAGGCGGAACCCCACTCTGGAAACACCATATATTTT. Protein sequence: CASSMKAEPHSGNTIYF.

The chain recombines TRBV5-4 with TRBJ1-5; 9 bases are a match to TRBD1. Trimming at V came to 4 bases and at J to 7 bases, leaving 3 bases not matched to a gene. The CDR3 runs 13 residues. CDR1 is SGHNT and CDR2 is YYREEE in the germline V gene (reference sequence). CDR3 sequence reads: CASSDRGSQPQHF. The CDR3 DNA sequence: TGTGCCAGCAGCGACAGGGGGTCGCAGCCCCAGCATTTT.

This chain joins TRBV21-1 and TRBJ2-7; the table's D call, TRBD1, has no DNA check behind it. TRBV21-1 is given as a pseudogene. The CDR3 consists of 17 residues. This CDR3 reads CASSNDGGRDSSYEQYF. The CDR3 coding sequence is TGTGCCAGCAGCAACGATGGAGGCCGGGACAGCTCCTACGAGCAGTACTTC.

The J gene is TRBJ1-1, the V gene TRBV6-5, with 8 bases identical to TRBD1. Germline V gene data show CDR1 as MNHEY and CDR2 as SVGAGI. This CDR3 contains 14 residues. The J segment lost 4 bases and the V segment lost 6 bases, leaving 7 bases of the junction unmatched. This CDR3 is CASRRQGSSTEAFF. CDR3 DNA: TGTGCCAGCAGGCGACAGGGGTCTAGCACTGAAGCTTTCTTT.

This clone was seen a few times. The chain employs TRBV7-8 and TRBJ1-1; D possibly corresponds to TRBD1 (5 bases). Trimming removed 0 bases from V and 6 bases from J, with 14 bases in between. The length of the CDR3 is 15 residues. The germline gives CDR1 SGHVS, CDR2 FQNEAQ. CDR3 coding DNA: TGTGCCAGCAGCTTAGCGGCTGGGAAGGGGCCTGAAGCTTTCTTT. This gives the protein CASSLAAGKGPEAFF.

This chain joins TRBV7-6 and TRBJ2-7; the match to TRBD1 covers 10 bases. CDR3 length equals 15 residues. With V trimmed by 5 bases and J by 4 bases, 8 bases remained unmatched. Germline V CDR1 and CDR2: SGHVS, FNYEAQ. The CDR3 loop is CASSRGDRGVYEQYF. CDR3 coding DNA: TGTGCCAGCAGCCGAGGGGACAGGGGTGTTTACGAGCAGTACTTC.

This clone appeared once. This sequence joins TRBV5-1 and TRBJ2-2; 8 bases match TRBD2. In germline, CDR1 is SGHRS, CDR2 YFSETQ. V was clipped by 4 bases and J by 4 bases; unmatched bases: 9. The CDR3 runs to 16 residues. CDR3 protein: CASSITGGTLTGELFF. CDR3 DNA sequence: TGCGCCAGCAGCATAACGGGGGGGACGCTCACCGGGGAGCTGTTTTTT. Based on the CDR3 plus reference TRBV5-1 and TRBJ2-2, the full variable domain is KAGVTQTPRYLIKTRGQQVTLSCSPISGHRSVSWYQQTPGQGLQFLFEYFSETQRNKGNFPGRFSGRQFSNSRSEMNVSTLELGDSALYLCASSITGGTLTGELFFGEGSRLTVL.

J is TRBJ2-1 and V is TRBV6-5; possible D gene TRBD1, 5 bases. The ends were cut back, 0 bases at V and 6 bases at J, with 12 bases in the middle. Germline CDR1 reads MNHEY; CDR2 reads SVGAGI. The CDR3 has 15 amino acids. The CDR3 DNA is TGTGCCAGCAGTTACTCGATGGGGCTACTCAATGAGCAGTTCTTC. Protein sequence: CASSYSMGLLNEQFF.

The J gene is TRBJ1-2, the V gene TRBV18; unclear D gene. There are 13 residues in the CDR3. In germline, CDR1 is KGHSH, CDR2 LQKENI. Trimming removed 3 bases from V and 8 bases from J, with 13 bases in between. The CDR3 coding sequence is TGTGCCAGCTCACCTGACGAGGTATTCGGCTACACCTTC. It translates to CASSPDEVFGYTF.

V usage is TRBV10-3 and J usage is TRBJ1-1, with D possibly TRBD1 on 5 matching bases. CDR3 length: 16 residues. Per the germline V gene, CDR1 is ENHRY and CDR2 is SYGVKD. V was pared by 0 bases and J by 0 bases, with 11 bases between. Here the CDR3 reads CAISESAGRMNTEAFF. DNA of the CDR3: TGTGCCATCAGTGAGTCGGCGGGACGGATGAACACTGAAGCTTTCTTT.

Notes on this clone: Other DNA sequences in this specimen translate into the identical CDR3. The chain recombines TRBV12-3 or TRBV12-4 with TRBJ2-7; no definite D call. V lost 1 base to trimming and J lost 7 bases, with 5 bases between them. CDR3 length: 11 amino acids. CDR3 sequence reads: CASSLGSEQYF. As DNA, the CDR3 is TGTGCCAGCAGTTTAGGTTCAGAGCAGTACTTC.